The rows below give T cell receptor beta chains drawn from one sample of a study of blood T cell repertoires in COVID-19. The assay was immunoSEQ multiplex PCR, and TCRdb's table has in-frame clones only and misses some. The sample has approximately 180,000 clones; about 84% are singletons. The specimen was peripheral blood. Receptor source: a person aged 70 to 85 with COVID-19, enrolled during active disease. Each CDR3 is given with its conserved first and last residue. Each record gives: V gene, clone size, D gene, J gene, CDR3 protein, CDR3 DNA. A D gene is named only where the DNA matches it firmly. Clone size is stated in some rows and not others, as once, few, many or a class when expanded.

TRBV6-2/TRBV6-3	-	TRBD2	TRBJ2-2	CASSSPQLAGNTGELFF	TGTGCCAGCAGTTCCCCCCAACTAGCGGGAAACACCGGGGAGCTGTTTTTT
TRBV7-8	-	-	TRBJ1-1	CASSSHNGENTEAFF	TGTGCCAGCAGCTCACACAACGGAGAGAACACTGAAGCTTTCTTT
TRBV7-2	-	-	TRBJ1-3	CASSPFPTGGTLSGNTIYF	TGTGCCAGCAGCCCCTTCCCTACGGGGGGCACGCTCTCTGGAAACACCATATATTTT
TRBV28	few	TRBD2	TRBJ2-7	CASSRGGGGYEQYF	TGTGCCAGCAGTCGCGGGGGAGGCGGCTACGAGCAGTACTTC
TRBV21-1	-	-	TRBJ2-7	CASSKAKGTYEQYF	TGTGCCAGCAGCAAAGCGAAGGGGACCTACGAGCAGTACTTC
TRBV11-2	-	-	TRBJ1-1	CASTHLWANTEAFF	TGTGCCAGCACCCATCTTTGGGCAAACACTGAAGCTTTCTTT
TRBV4-1	-	-	TRBJ2-7	CASSQVPGNEQYF	TGCGCCAGCAGCCAAGTTCCGGGGAACGAGCAGTACTTC
TRBV6-5	-	-	TRBJ1-6	CASSYRDNSPLHF	TGTGCCAGCAGTTACCGCGATAATTCACCCCTCCACTTT
TRBV2	-	-	TRBJ2-1	CASIKRGGGVDEQFF	TGTGCCAGCATCAAGAGGGGGGGTGGTGTCGATGAGCAGTTCTTC
TRBV12-3/TRBV12-4	-	-	TRBJ2-3	CASSPGGDTQYF	TGTGCCAGCAGTCCCGGGGGAGATACGCAGTATTTT
TRBV4-3	few	TRBD2	TRBJ2-3	CASSQEGLRRDTQYF	TGCGCCAGCAGCCAAGAGGGACTAAGGAGAGATACGCAGTATTTT
TRBV7-9	many	TRBD1	TRBJ2-7	CASSLTGGSYEQYF	TGTGCCAGCAGCTTAACAGGGGGGTCCTACGAGCAGTACTTC
TRBV7-2	-	-	TRBJ1-5	CASSLAAGNQPQHF	TGTGCCAGCAGCTTAGCAGCGGGGAATCAGCCCCAGCATTTT
TRBV27	few	-	TRBJ1-4	CASSRAGPSDEKLFF	TGTGCCAGCAGTCGTGCGGGGCCTAGTGATGAAAAACTGTTTTTT
TRBV6-5	-	TRBD1	TRBJ1-5	CASRDRGSDQPQHF	TGTGCCAGCAGGGACAGGGGATCCGATCAGCCCCAGCATTTT
TRBV6-5	-	TRBD2	TRBJ2-1	CASSYRVAGGPGEQFF	TGTGCCAGCAGTTACAGAGTAGCGGGGGGGCCGGGTGAGCAGTTCTTC